The T cell receptor beta chain described here comes from a study of PD-1 blockade in mismatch repair-deficient tumors. Study background: Enrolled about 2012-2016, patients had progressing, pretreated mismatch repair-deficient cancers of about a dozen types.

Measured with immunoSEQ multiplex PCR; TCRdb has only the in-frame clones, and not every one. The sample holds about 110,000 clones, roughly 80% seen once. The CDR3 contains 16 residues. The germline CDR1 and CDR2 sequences are MNHEY and SMNVEV (reference sequence). V trimming: 3 bases; J trimming: 1 base; junction bases outside the gene matches: 4. All patients were mismatch repair deficient, assessed by either PCR or immunohistochemistry. The chain recombines TRBV27 with TRBJ2-2, with TRBD1 identical over 8 bases. Sequencing was performed on peripheral blood, taken 60 weeks after starting pembrolizumab. This clonotype was sampled from an adult with mismatch repair-deficient cancer. This CDR3 reads CASSLAGGWNTGELFF. CDR3 coding DNA: TGTGCCAGCAGTTTGGCAGGGGGCTGGAACACCGGGGAGCTGTTTTTT.